The sequence of this T cell receptor beta chain was determined in a study of cytomegalovirus exposure and HLA in healthy donors. Study-level findings and limits: An observed cluster of highly shared sequence variants was recorded as a likely sequencing artifact.

A multiplex PCR was run with 60 Vbeta primers and 13 Jbeta primers. The protocol was immunoSEQ multiplex PCR, while the TCRdb copy is restricted to in-frame clones and leaves out a portion. This table has 100,000 or so clones, 9.5% to 15% appearing once. A few counts support this clone. Its antigen is undetermined. The material sequenced was PBMCs. This clonotype was sampled from a man aged 40-50 years in good health and CMV-seropositive.

CDR3 DNA sequence: TGTGCCATCAGTGATGGAGGGGGCGTCTACGAGCAGTACTTC. This sequence encodes CAISDGGGVYEQYF. The chain employs TRBV10-3 and TRBJ2-7, with D possibly TRBD1 on 7 matching bases. The CDR3 loop spans 14 amino acids. V was pared by 3 bases and J by 3 bases, with 12 bases between. Germline values: CDR1 ENHRY, CDR2 SYGVKD.